Given below is one T cell receptor beta chain in context. This sample was included in a study of blood T cell repertoires in COVID-19. Turning to the study itself: COVID-19 samples collected from the United States, Italy and Spain covered acute and convalescent phases.

The germline CDR1 and CDR2 sequences are LNHDA and SQIVND (reference sequence). The CDR3 is 15 amino acids. With 3 bases removed from V and 7 bases from J, the gap between germline ends came to 13 bases. Some clones are missing from TCRdb's copy, which holds only in-frame ones; the method was immunoSEQ multiplex PCR. The data contain about 180,000 clones, approximately 88% of them singletons. The sample comprised peripheral blood. The gene calls are TRBV19 and TRBJ1-6; possibly TRBD1 for D (6 bases). The receptor's source is a woman aged 40 to 50 with COVID-19, enrolled during active disease. DNA for the CDR3: TGTGCCAGTAGTATTCCAGGGGCCGCGAATTCACCCCTCCACTTT. It is translated as CASSIPGAANSPLHF.